The sequence of this T cell receptor (beta chain) was determined in a study of persistence of HIV-infected CD4 T cells. General observations from the study: TCRbeta richness was lower in CMV- and Gag-responding cells than in anti-CD3/anti-CD28-responding cells. Rare CMV-responding cells carrying HIV-1 proviruses were not analyzed separately for TCR.

Stimulation used 8.5 to 10 ug/mL lysate from CMV-infected fibroblasts. Sorting selected CD4+ T cells upregulating both CD40 ligand and CD69. Concerning this clone itself: Its antigen is undetermined.

Germline-derived CDR1 and CDR2 are MNHNS and SASEGT. V lost 3 bases to trimming and J lost 5 bases, with 10 bases between them. The CDR3 has 13 residues. Sequencing used immunoSEQ version 4 in survey mode. Sequenced by immunoSEQ multiplex PCR; TCRdb stores in-frame clones only, minus some. The repertoire includes almost 20,000 clones, around 78% of them detected once, and 6.8% sits in the top ten. This receptor was identified in an adult man with HIV who was CMV-seropositive. The source was CD4+ T cells sorted from PBMCs after approximately 19-hour stimulation, collected from a patient who received antiretroviral therapy. This sequence joins TRBV6-1 and TRBJ1-1; D gene uncertain. The CDR3: CASSEGSRTEAFF. DNA for the CDR3: TGTGCCAGCAGTGAGGGGTCCAGGACTGAAGCTTTCTTT.